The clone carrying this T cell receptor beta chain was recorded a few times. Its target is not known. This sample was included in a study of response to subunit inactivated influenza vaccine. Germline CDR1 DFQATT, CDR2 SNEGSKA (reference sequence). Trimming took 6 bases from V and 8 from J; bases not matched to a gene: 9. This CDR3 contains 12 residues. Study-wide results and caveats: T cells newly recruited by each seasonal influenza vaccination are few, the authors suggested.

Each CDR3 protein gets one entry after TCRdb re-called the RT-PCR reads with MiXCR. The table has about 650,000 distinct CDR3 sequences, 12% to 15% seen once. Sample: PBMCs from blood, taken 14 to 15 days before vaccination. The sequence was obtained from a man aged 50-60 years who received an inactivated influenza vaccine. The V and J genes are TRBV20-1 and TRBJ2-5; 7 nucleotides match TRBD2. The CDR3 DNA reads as TGCAGTGCAAGACTAGCCCCAGGAACCCAGTACTTC. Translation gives CSARLAPGTQYF.